The entry that follows covers one TCR beta chain sequence. No antigen is known for it. One base away there is no much larger clone; base qualities are not given. The record originates from a study of chronic HIV infection and antiretroviral therapy (dated by TCRdb to 2013 to 2016). CDR1 and CDR2, looked up from the germline V gene, are MNHEY and SVGEGT. V is cut by 7 bases and J by 8 bases, and the space between the germline ends is 9 bases. There are 11 amino acids in the CDR3, from cysteine to phenylalanine inclusive. Just the 33-base CDR3 DNA is kept, in frame starting at base 1. The library was built by means of 5' RACE. Sequenced using an Illumina MiSeq. The public reads were quality trimmed at Q25 with fastp and then assembled into clones with MiXCR by TCRdb, keeping productive beta chains. Each entry merges the rows of one CDR3 protein and shows their most common DNA and genes. This sample has about 31,000 distinct CDR3 sequences in its table, and roughly 8.7% of those were observed once. Clones ranked in the top ten supply about 2.4% of the sample.

The origin of this receptor is an adult who had HIV and had not received antiretroviral therapy, or was an uninfected healthy control (not recorded which). The sample consisted of peripheral blood. The chain is assembled from TRBV6-2 or TRBV6-3 and TRBJ2-1; no D segment can be confidently identified. The sequenced DNA: TGTGCCAGCAATCGTTGGGATGAGCAGTTCTTC. Its coded protein is CASNRWDEQFF.